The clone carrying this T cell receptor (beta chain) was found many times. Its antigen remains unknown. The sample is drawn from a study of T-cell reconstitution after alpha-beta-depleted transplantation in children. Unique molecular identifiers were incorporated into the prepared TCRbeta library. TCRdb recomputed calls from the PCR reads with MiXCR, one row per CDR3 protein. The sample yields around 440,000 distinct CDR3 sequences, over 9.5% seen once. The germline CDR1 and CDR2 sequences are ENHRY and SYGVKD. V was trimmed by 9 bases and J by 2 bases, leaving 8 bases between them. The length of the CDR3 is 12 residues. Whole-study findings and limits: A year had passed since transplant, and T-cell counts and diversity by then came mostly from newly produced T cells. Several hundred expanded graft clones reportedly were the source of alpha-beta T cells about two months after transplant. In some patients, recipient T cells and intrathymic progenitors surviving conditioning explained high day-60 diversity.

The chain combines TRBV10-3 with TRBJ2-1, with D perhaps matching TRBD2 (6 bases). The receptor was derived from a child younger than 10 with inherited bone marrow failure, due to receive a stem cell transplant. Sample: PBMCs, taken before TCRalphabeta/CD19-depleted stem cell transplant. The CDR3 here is CAMAGPYNEQFF. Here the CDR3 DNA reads TGTGCCATGGCGGGACCCTACAATGAGCAGTTCTTC.